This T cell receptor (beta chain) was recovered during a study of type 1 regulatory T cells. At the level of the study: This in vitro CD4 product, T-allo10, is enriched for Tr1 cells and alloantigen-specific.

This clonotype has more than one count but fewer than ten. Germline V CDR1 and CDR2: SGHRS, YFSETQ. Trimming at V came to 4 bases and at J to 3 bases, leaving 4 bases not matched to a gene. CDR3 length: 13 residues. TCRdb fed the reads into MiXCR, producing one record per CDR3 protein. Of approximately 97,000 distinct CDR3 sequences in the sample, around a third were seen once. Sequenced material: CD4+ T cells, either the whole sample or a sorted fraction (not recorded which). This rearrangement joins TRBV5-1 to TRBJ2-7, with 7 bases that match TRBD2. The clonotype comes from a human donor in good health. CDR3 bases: TGCGCCAGCAGCCTCGGGGGGATCTACGAGCAGTACTTC. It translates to CASSLGGIYEQYF.